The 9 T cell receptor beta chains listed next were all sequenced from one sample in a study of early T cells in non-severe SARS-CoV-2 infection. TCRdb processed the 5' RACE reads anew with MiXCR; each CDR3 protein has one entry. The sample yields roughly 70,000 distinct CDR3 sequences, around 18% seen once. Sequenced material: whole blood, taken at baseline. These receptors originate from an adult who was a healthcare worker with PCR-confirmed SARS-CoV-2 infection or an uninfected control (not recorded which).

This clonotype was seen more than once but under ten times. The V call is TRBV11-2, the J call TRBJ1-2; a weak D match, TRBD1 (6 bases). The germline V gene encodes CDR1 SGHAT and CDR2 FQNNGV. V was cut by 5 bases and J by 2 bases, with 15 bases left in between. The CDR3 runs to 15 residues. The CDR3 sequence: CASSPTQGLNYGYTF. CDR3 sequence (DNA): TGTGCCAGCAGCCCTACACAGGGATTAAACTATGGCTACACCTTC.

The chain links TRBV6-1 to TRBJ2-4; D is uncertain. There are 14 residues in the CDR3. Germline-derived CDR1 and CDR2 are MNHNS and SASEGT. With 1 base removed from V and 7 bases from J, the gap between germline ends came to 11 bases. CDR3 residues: CASSEGVWRNIQYF. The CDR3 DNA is TGTGCCAGCAGTGAAGGAGTTTGGCGGAACATTCAGTACTTC.

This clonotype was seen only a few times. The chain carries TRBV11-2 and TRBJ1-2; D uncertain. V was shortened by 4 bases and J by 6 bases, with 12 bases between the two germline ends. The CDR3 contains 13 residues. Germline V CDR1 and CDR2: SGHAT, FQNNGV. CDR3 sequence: CASSSPVTDGYTF. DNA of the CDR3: TGTGCCAGCAGCTCCCCGGTGACTGATGGCTACACCTTC.

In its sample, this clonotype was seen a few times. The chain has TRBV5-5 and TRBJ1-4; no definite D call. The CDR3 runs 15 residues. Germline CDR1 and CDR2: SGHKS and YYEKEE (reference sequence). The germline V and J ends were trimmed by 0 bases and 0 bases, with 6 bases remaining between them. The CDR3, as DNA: TGTGCCAGCAGCTTGGAGACGTCAACTAATGAAAAACTGTTTTTT. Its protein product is CASSLETSTNEKLFF.

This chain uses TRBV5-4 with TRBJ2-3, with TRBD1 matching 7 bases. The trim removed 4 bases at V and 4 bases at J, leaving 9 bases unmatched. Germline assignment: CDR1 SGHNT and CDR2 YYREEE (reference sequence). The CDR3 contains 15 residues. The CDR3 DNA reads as TGTGCCAGCAGCCCAGGACAGGCCGGTGCAGATACGCAGTATTTT. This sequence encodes CASSPGQAGADTQYF.

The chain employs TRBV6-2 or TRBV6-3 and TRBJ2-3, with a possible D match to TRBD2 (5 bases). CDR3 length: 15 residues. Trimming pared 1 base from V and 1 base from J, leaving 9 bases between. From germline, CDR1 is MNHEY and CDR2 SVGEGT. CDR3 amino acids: CASSYFAGRTDTQYF. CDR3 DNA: TGTGCCAGCAGTTACTTCGCGGGCCGCACAGATACGCAGTATTTT.

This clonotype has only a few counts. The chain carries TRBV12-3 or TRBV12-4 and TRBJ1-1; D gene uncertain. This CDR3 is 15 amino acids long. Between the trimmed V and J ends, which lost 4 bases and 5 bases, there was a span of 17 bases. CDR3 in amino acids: CASSSVGHRRTEAFF. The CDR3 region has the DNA TGTGCCAGCAGTTCCGTTGGGCATCGTCGTACTGAAGCTTTCTTT.

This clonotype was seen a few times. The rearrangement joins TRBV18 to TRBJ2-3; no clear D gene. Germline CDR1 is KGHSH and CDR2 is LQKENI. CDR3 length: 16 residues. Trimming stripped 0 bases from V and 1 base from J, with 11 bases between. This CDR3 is CASSPPGSAGTDTQYF. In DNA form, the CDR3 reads TGTGCCAGCTCACCACCGGGGTCCGCTGGCACAGATACGCAGTATTTT.

CDR3 nucleotide sequence: TGTGCCAGCAGTCTACAGGTTTTAGCAGATACGCAGTATTTT. Its protein is CASSLQVLADTQYF. This chain uses TRBV16 with TRBJ2-3, with D maybe TRBD1 (5 bases). Trimming removed 6 bases at V and 4 bases at J, with 14 bases between. There are 14 residues in the CDR3. Germline loops: CDR1 KGHSY, CDR2 FQNENV.